What follows are 32 T cell receptor beta chains derived from one specimen sequenced in a study of T cell responses to AZD1222 COVID-19 vaccine. Sequencing used immunoSEQ multiplex PCR; TCRdb keeps in-frame clones, though not all of them. The data show some 170,000 clones, just under 90% seen once. The sequenced sample was peripheral blood, obtained 28 days after the second dose of the MenACWY control vaccine. The receptors shown here come from an adult who received the MenACWY meningococcal vaccine as a control.

The V gene is TRBV28, the J gene TRBJ1-2; TRBD1 is a possible D gene (5 bases). Germline V lookup: CDR1 MDHEN, CDR2 SYDVKM. There are 13 residues in the CDR3. Trimming shortened V by 8 bases and J by 5 bases, and 15 bases separated the two germline ends. CDR3 bases: TGTGCCAGCCGGGACGGTAGATCTTATGGCTACACCTTC. Amino acid sequence: CASRDGRSYGYTF.

This chain joins TRBV2 and TRBJ2-1; D uncertain. V lost 10 bases, J lost 6 bases, and 19 bases lay in between. This CDR3 is built from 14 residues. From germline, CDR1 is SNHLY and CDR2 FYNNEI. In DNA form, the CDR3 reads TGTGCCACCTCCCCTTGGACCAACACCAATGAGCAGTTCTTC. Amino acid sequence: CATSPWTNTNEQFF.

The chain has TRBV4-1 and TRBJ2-1; D unclear. The germline CDR1 and CDR2 sequences are MGHRA and YSYEKL. CDR3 length: 15 residues. V lost 1 base to trimming and J lost 0 bases, with 7 bases between them. The CDR3 DNA sequence: TGCGCCAGCAGCCAAGCCGTTAGCTCCTACAATGAGCAGTTCTTC. It codes for CASSQAVSSYNEQFF.

The chain links TRBV29-1 to TRBJ2-5; D perhaps matches TRBD2 (6 bases). Trimming took 3 bases from V and 5 from J, leaving 13 bases between them. This CDR3 spans 13 amino acids. Germline V gene lookup returns CDR1 SQVTM and CDR2 ANQGSEA. CDR3 DNA sequence: TGCAGCGTTGACGGGGGATTGAGGGAGACCCAGTACTTC. It codes for CSVDGGLRETQYF.

The chain is built from TRBV28 and TRBJ1-3, with D possibly TRBD1 on 6 matching bases. Germline CDR1 reads MDHEN; CDR2 reads SYDVKM. The CDR3 runs to 14 residues. Trimming removed 8 bases from V and 0 bases from J, with 11 bases in between. CDR3 protein: CASGGAASGNTIYF. Written as DNA, the CDR3 is TGTGCCAGCGGGGGGGCGGCCTCTGGAAACACCATATATTTT.

The chain couples TRBV25-1 to TRBJ2-5; TRBD1 might be the D (5 bases). The CDR3 totals 15 residues. In germline, CDR1 is MGHDK, CDR2 SYGVNS. Trimming left V 1 base short and J 6 bases short, with 15 bases between. CDR3 region: CASSESSRVGKTQYF. The CDR3, as DNA: TGTGCCAGCAGTGAATCGTCCAGGGTAGGGAAGACCCAGTACTTC. Variable domain in full (rest from reference TRBV25-1 and TRBJ2-5): EADIYQTPRYLVIGTGKKITLECSQTMGHDKMYWYQQDPGMELHLIHYSYGVNSTEKGDLSSESTVSRIRTEHFPLTLESARPSHTSQYLCASSESSRVGKTQYFGPGTRLLVL.

This clone was recorded once. CDR3 protein: CASSQGQWGYEQYF. The CDR3 DNA is TGCGCCAGCAGCCAAGGCCAGTGGGGGTACGAGCAGTACTTC. The genes are TRBV4-1 and TRBJ2-7; perhaps D is TRBD1 or TRBD2 (5 bases each). V was pared by 1 base and J by 4 bases, with 11 bases between. Germline V CDR1 and CDR2: MGHRA, YSYEKL. The CDR3 runs to 14 residues.

V and J are TRBV19 and TRBJ2-6; TRBD1 is a possible D gene (5 bases). The CDR3 totals 19 residues. The germline V gene encodes CDR1 LNHDA and CDR2 SQIVND (reference sequence). The V end lost 3 bases, the J end lost 4 bases, and 22 bases lay between the germline ends. Here the CDR3 reads CASSIGIQVVLQGANVLTF. CDR3 in DNA: TGTGCCAGTAGTATCGGCATACAGGTGGTTCTTCAGGGGGCCAACGTCCTGACTTTC.

The chain recombines TRBV11-3 with TRBJ2-2, with D possibly matching TRBD1 (6 bases). V lost 5 bases to trimming and J lost 5 bases, with 15 bases between them. CDR3 length: 15 amino acids. Germline V CDR1 and CDR2: SGHNT, YENEEA. CDR3 bases: TGTGCCAGCAGCCCCACGGCAGGGGAAACCGGGGAGCTGTTTTTT. This codes for CASSPTAGETGELFF. Full variable domain (missing parts from reference TRBV11-3 and TRBJ2-2): EAGVVQSPRYKIIEKKQPVAFWCNPISGHNTLYWYLQNLGQGPELLIRYENEEAVDDSQLPKDRFSAERLKGVDSTLKIQPAELGDSAVYLCASSPTAGETGELFFGEGSRLTVL.

Remarks on this clone: In the same sample, other DNA sequences code for this CDR3. The J gene is TRBJ2-7, the V gene TRBV12-3 or TRBV12-4, with TRBD2 matching 7 bases. V lost 6 bases, J lost 1 base, and 3 bases stayed unmatched. The CDR3 extends over 13 amino acids. CDR3 nucleotide sequence: TGTGCCAGCAGCGCTAGCGGTTCCTACGAGCAGTACTTC. This translates into CASSASGSYEQYF.

The V gene is TRBV25-1, the J gene TRBJ1-2, with a possible D match to TRBD1 (6 bases). Per germline, CDR1 MGHDK and CDR2 SYGVNS. The CDR3 has 11 amino acids. The ends were cut back, 6 bases at V and 8 bases at J, with 10 bases in the middle. CDR3 region: CASSRQGGYTF. The CDR3 DNA reads TGTGCCAGCAGCCGCCAGGGGGGCTACACCTTC.

The rearrangement uses TRBV3-1 (or the pseudogene TRBV3-2) and TRBJ1-4; TRBD1 might be the D (6 bases). V was clipped by 3 bases and J by 7 bases, with 9 bases between them. CDR1 and CDR2 from the germline V gene are LGHDT and YNNKEL (reference sequence). The CDR3 sequence is 13 residues long. Here the CDR3 DNA reads TGTGCCAGCAGCCAGATGACAGGTGAAAAACTGTTTTTT. Its protein product is CASSQMTGEKLFF.

Only one count was recorded for this clone. The V gene is TRBV18, the J gene TRBJ2-5; D is ambiguous. Germline CDR1 is KGHSH and CDR2 is LQKENI. Trimming removed 1 base at V and 2 bases at J, with 8 bases between. The CDR3 is made up of 14 amino acids. CDR3 loop: CASSPLVAQETQYF. As DNA, the CDR3 is TGTGCCAGCTCACCACTGGTCGCACAAGAGACCCAGTACTTC.

This clone was observed a few times. The chain is built from TRBV2 and TRBJ1-1; D is unresolved. The CDR3 sequence is 13 residues long. CDR1 and CDR2 (germline): SNHLY, FYNNEI. The ends were cut back, 10 bases at V and 0 bases at J, with 12 bases in the middle. This chain's CDR3 is CATQIRMNTEAFF. The CDR3 DNA is TGTGCCACCCAAATCCGCATGAACACTGAAGCTTTCTTT.

V is TRBV7-9 and J is TRBJ2-7; 12 positions match TRBD2. The CDR3 covers 13 residues. V trimming: 10 bases; J trimming: 2 bases; junction bases outside the gene matches: 3. The germline V gene encodes CDR1 SEHNR and CDR2 FQNEAQ (reference sequence). The CDR3 coding sequence is TGTGCCATCCCTAGCGGGAGGGCCTACGAGCAGTACTTC. Residues: CAIPSGRAYEQYF.

In DNA, the CDR3 is TGTGCCAGCAGTTGGAGTGCCGAGCAGTACTTC. This translates into CASSWSAEQYF. This chain connects TRBV28 to TRBJ2-7; no firm D call. In germline, CDR1 is MDHEN, CDR2 SYDVKM. Trimming took 4 bases from V and 6 from J, leaving 7 bases between them. CDR3 size: 11 residues.

CDR3 nucleotide sequence: TGTGCCAGCAGCGCAATCAGTGGGTCCTATAATTCACCCCTCCACTTT. Its protein product is CASSAISGSYNSPLHF. The J gene is TRBJ1-6, the V gene TRBV7-2, with D uncertain. Trimming removed 5 bases from V and 1 base from J, with 12 bases in between. CDR3 length: 16 residues. The germline gives CDR1 SGHTA, CDR2 FQGNSA.

In this sample, this clone turned up a few times. The same CDR3 can be traced to other DNA sequences in this sample. The rearrangement links TRBV7-3 to TRBJ1-1; D is undetermined. The germline V gene has CDR1 SGHTA and CDR2 FQGTGA. The length of the CDR3 is 13 residues. The V end lost 0 bases, the J end lost 1 base, and 3 bases lay between the germline ends. CDR3 protein: CASSLTGNTEAFF. CDR3 nucleotides: TGTGCCAGCAGCTTAACCGGGAACACTGAAGCTTTCTTT.

The V and J genes are TRBV27 and TRBJ2-7; D is possibly TRBD1 or TRBD2 (5 bases each). The CDR3 runs to 14 residues. The germline CDR1 and CDR2 sequences are MNHEY and SMNVEV (reference sequence). V lost 5 bases and J lost 3, with 14 bases in between. The DNA for the CDR3 is TGTGCCAGCAGTGCTCGGGACCCATTCTACGAGCAGTACTTC. Translated: CASSARDPFYEQYF.

The chain combines TRBV18 with TRBJ2-7; 7 nucleotides agree with TRBD2. Trimming removed 6 bases from V and 3 bases from J; junction bases left unmatched: 8. The CDR3 totals 14 residues. Germline CDR1 is KGHSH and CDR2 is LQKENI. This chain's CDR3 is CASSHTSAVYEQYF. The DNA for the CDR3 is TGTGCCAGCTCGCATACTAGCGCCGTCTACGAGCAGTACTTC.

The rearrangement links TRBV7-8 to TRBJ1-1, with D perhaps matching TRBD1 (5 bases). Looked up from germline, CDR1 is SGHVS and CDR2 is FQNEAQ. This CDR3 has 13 amino acids. The V end was cut by 4 bases, the J end by 1 base, with 7 bases between. The CDR3 spells CASSSQENTEAFF. The CDR3 DNA reads TGTGCCAGCAGCTCACAGGAGAACACTGAAGCTTTCTTT.

This clone was seen a single time. The DNA of the CDR3 is TGTGCCAGCTCCTCGACAACGAACACTGAAGCTTTCTTT. It specifies CASSSTTNTEAFF. The rearrangement uses TRBV18 and TRBJ1-1; D is uncertain. This CDR3 has 13 residues. CDR1 and CDR2 from the germline V gene are KGHSH and LQKENI. V was trimmed by 6 bases and J by 1 base, leaving 9 bases between them.

The chain couples TRBV4-1 to TRBJ2-1; D gene unclear. The CDR3 has 16 residues. Per germline, CDR1 MGHRA and CDR2 YSYEKL. Deletions cut 1 base from V and 2 bases from J, with 12 bases between. The chain's CDR3 is CASSQVDIIAYNEQFF. For the CDR3, the DNA is TGCGCCAGCAGCCAAGTTGACATCATCGCCTACAATGAGCAGTTCTTC.

This chain joins TRBV7-2 and TRBJ1-1, with 9 bases matching TRBD1. CDR1 is SGHTA and CDR2 is FQGNSA in the germline V gene. The CDR3 length is 14 residues. V lost 4 bases and J lost 6; bases outside the gene matches: 6. The CDR3 protein is CASSSRDRAPEAFF. The CDR3 coding sequence is TGTGCCAGCAGCTCCCGGGACAGGGCCCCTGAAGCTTTCTTT.

CDR3 amino acids: CASSFRNQNTEAFF. In DNA form, the CDR3 reads TGTGCCAGCAGCTTTAGGAATCAGAACACTGAAGCTTTCTTT. This chain uses TRBV11-2 with TRBJ1-1; D gene ambiguous. Germline assignment: CDR1 SGHAT and CDR2 FQNNGV. The V gene lost 3 bases and the J gene lost 1 base, with 9 bases spanning the gap. This CDR3 region has 14 residues.

The chain employs TRBV18 and TRBJ2-1; TRBD2 is a possible D gene (5 bases). Trimming removed 3 bases from V and 9 bases from J, with 9 bases in between. Germline CDR1 is KGHSH and CDR2 is LQKENI. The CDR3 has 12 amino acids. CDR3 nucleotide sequence: TGTGCCAGCTCACCCGGACTGGTTGAGCAGTTCTTC. It encodes CASSPGLVEQFF.

In this sample, this clone turned up once. This sequence joins TRBV2 and TRBJ1-1, with TRBD1 matching 7 bases. With V trimmed by 4 bases and J by 2 bases, 4 bases remained unmatched. Germline CDR1 reads SNHLY; CDR2 reads FYNNEI. The CDR3 loop spans 14 amino acids. The CDR3 coding sequence is TGTGCCAGCAGTGGCCCAGGGGGAAACACTGAAGCTTTCTTT. It specifies CASSGPGGNTEAFF.

The CDR3 coding sequence is TGTGCCGGACGGACAGACGGGGAGACCCAGTACTTC. Amino acid sequence: CAGRTDGETQYF. This chain uses TRBV30 with TRBJ2-5, with D possibly matching TRBD1 (6 bases). This CDR3 spans 12 amino acids. CDR1 GTSNPN and CDR2 SVGIG come from the germline V gene (reference sequence). Trimming stripped 8 bases from V and 5 bases from J, with 15 bases between.

The rearrangement uses TRBV7-9 and TRBJ2-2, with D tentatively TRBD1 (5 bases). V lost 2 bases to trimming and J lost 7 bases, with 14 bases between them. Per germline, CDR1 SEHNR and CDR2 FQNEAQ (reference sequence). The CDR3 is 15 amino acids. The CDR3 coding sequence is TGTGCCAGCAGCTTAATGGGGCAGCCCGACGGGGAGCTGTTTTTT. Protein sequence: CASSLMGQPDGELFF.

This chain connects TRBV5-1 to TRBJ2-7; D perhaps matches TRBD2 (6 bases). Deletions cut 2 bases from V and 2 bases from J, with 11 bases between. The germline V gene has CDR1 SGHRS and CDR2 YFSETQ. This CDR3 is 14 amino acids long. The CDR3: CASSLWRDPYEQYF. The CDR3 region has the DNA TGCGCCAGCAGCTTATGGCGGGACCCCTACGAGCAGTACTTC.

This clone was counted only a few times. The V call is TRBV5-4, the J call TRBJ1-3, with D perhaps matching TRBD1 (6 bases). The ends were cut back, 2 bases at V and 2 bases at J, with 11 bases in the middle. This CDR3 is 15 amino acids long. Per the germline V gene, CDR1 is SGHNT and CDR2 is YYREEE (reference sequence). The CDR3 region is CASSFMGATGNTIYF. CDR3 DNA sequence: TGTGCCAGCAGCTTTATGGGGGCAACTGGAAACACCATATATTTT.

The chain combines TRBV30 with TRBJ1-4; the D gene is possibly TRBD1 (5 bases). V gave up 2 bases and J gave up 4 bases, with 14 bases separating them. Germline CDR1 and CDR2: GTSNPN and SVGIG (reference sequence). The CDR3 has 15 amino acids. The CDR3 reads CAWSRGLFGNEKLFF. CDR3 DNA: TGTGCCTGGAGTCGGGGCCTTTTCGGTAATGAAAAACTGTTTTTT.